Below, 16 T cell receptor beta chains from the same sample are listed, as sequenced in a study of shared clonotypes between healthy human individuals. Measured with immunoSEQ multiplex PCR; TCRdb has only the in-frame clones, and not every one. This table has about 990,000 clones, approximately 78% appearing once. Sequenced input: memory CD4+ T cells from PBMCs. Subset specified: CD45RA-negative fraction. Receptors were obtained from a man between 18 and 35 years old in good health. Some clones in this sample may be carry-over from other donors' samples.

For this clone: Other DNA sequences in the sample encode the same CDR3. V gene TRBV29-1 combines with J gene TRBJ2-7; the D gene is possibly TRBD2 (6 bases). Trimming removed 6 bases at V and 2 bases at J, with 14 bases between. The CDR3 is made up of 13 amino acids. Germline lookup yields CDR1 SQVTM and CDR2 ANQGSEA. The chain's CDR3 is CSVGGLAAYEQYF. In DNA form, the CDR3 reads TGCAGCGTCGGAGGGCTAGCCGCCTACGAGCAGTACTTC.

The V gene is TRBV29-1, the J gene TRBJ2-4; D remains unclear. V lost 6 bases to trimming and J lost 0 bases, with 9 bases between them. This CDR3 spans 13 amino acids. Germline CDR1 and CDR2: SQVTM and ANQGSEA. The CDR3 loop reads CSVSPLAKNIQYF. The CDR3 DNA reads as TGCAGCGTAAGCCCCCTAGCCAAAAACATTCAGTACTTC.

The V gene is TRBV6-1, the J gene TRBJ2-6; D may correspond to TRBD1 or TRBD2 (8 bases each). Germline CDR1 reads MNHNS; CDR2 reads SASEGT. The CDR3 loop spans 18 amino acids. Between the trimmed V and J ends, which lost 3 bases and 2 bases, there was a span of 17 bases. The CDR3 DNA reads TGTGCCAGCAGTGATACTAGCGGACAGGGTCCTGGGGCCAACGTCCTGACTTTC. Amino acids: CASSDTSGQGPGANVLTF.

Here the CDR3 reads CASDAPNEQFF. The CDR3 DNA reads TGTGCCAGCGACGCGCCTAATGAGCAGTTCTTC. The V gene is TRBV28, the J gene TRBJ2-1; no reliable D call. The CDR3 sequence is 11 residues long. V shed 8 bases and J shed 7 bases, with 9 bases lying between them. CDR1 and CDR2 from the germline V gene are MDHEN and SYDVKM.

The rearrangement uses TRBV19 and TRBJ2-5; 8 bases map to TRBD1. This CDR3 region has 15 residues. CDR1 and CDR2 (germline): LNHDA, SQIVND (reference sequence). V was clipped by 6 bases and J by 0 bases; unmatched bases: 6. The CDR3 DNA reads as TGTGCCAGTAGACGACAGGGGAGGTACCAAGAGACCCAGTACTTC. As protein: CASRRQGRYQETQYF.

In this sample, this clone turned up many times. CDR3 bases: TGCGCCAGCAGCCAACCGCGGACAGGGTATTTGGGCTACACCTTC. Residues: CASSQPRTGYLGYTF. The chain couples TRBV4-1 to TRBJ1-2; 8 positions match TRBD1. CDR1 and CDR2 (germline): MGHRA, YSYEKL. CDR3 length equals 15 residues. V lost 2 bases to trimming and J lost 8 bases; unmatched junction nucleotides: 10.

The gene calls are TRBV28 and TRBJ2-1; TRBD2 aligns across 12 bases. Trimming took 6 bases from V and 4 from J; bases not matched to a gene: 10. The CDR3 length is 17 residues. Germline CDR1 reads MDHEN; CDR2 reads SYDVKM. The DNA for the CDR3 is TGTGCCAGCAGGTTTCCGCTCGGACTAGCGGGATACAATGAGCAGTTCTTC. The encoded protein is CASRFPLGLAGYNEQFF.

This clone was detected a few times. The J gene is TRBJ2-3, the V gene TRBV29-1; D is unclear. In germline, CDR1 is SQVTM, CDR2 ANQGSEA. The CDR3 runs 11 residues. Trimming took off 7 bases at V and 6 bases at J, with 11 bases between the two ends. CDR3 amino acids: CSGTSDDTQYF. The CDR3 region has the DNA TGCAGCGGGACGTCCGACGATACGCAGTATTTT.

CDR3 region: CASSYSGGETQYF. CDR3 nucleotides: TGTGCCAGCAGTTACTCAGGAGGCGAGACCCAGTACTTC. The chain links TRBV6-6 to TRBJ2-5, with D perhaps matching TRBD2 (5 bases). V lost 0 bases to trimming and J lost 5 bases, with 7 bases between them. The CDR3 runs 13 residues. Germline V lookup: CDR1 MNHNY, CDR2 SVGAGI (reference sequence).

CDR3 amino acids: CAGRQGSYNEQFF. The CDR3 bases are TGTGCCGGCCGACAGGGCTCCTACAATGAGCAGTTCTTC. V and J are TRBV18 and TRBJ2-1; 7 nucleotides match TRBD1. Germline values: CDR1 KGHSH, CDR2 LQKENI. V lost 11 bases, J lost 0 bases, and 4 bases stayed unmatched. CDR3 length: 13 residues. The full variable domain, rest sourced from reference TRBV18 and TRBJ2-1, is NAGVMQNPRHLVRRRGQEARLRCSPMKGHSHVYWYRQLPEEGLKFMVYLQKENIIDESGMPKERFSAEFPKEGPSILRIQQVVRGDSAAYFCAGRQGSYNEQFFGPGTRLTVL.

This clone was picked up a small number of times. The rearrangement links TRBV7-9 to TRBJ2-1; possibly TRBD2 for D (6 bases). Germline values: CDR1 SEHNR, CDR2 FQNEAQ (reference sequence). The CDR3 sequence is 15 residues long. V was cut by 5 bases and J by 7 bases, with 18 bases left in between. The CDR3: CASSRGVGGPNEQFF. The CDR3 coding sequence is TGTGCCAGCAGCCGCGGGGTGGGCGGGCCTAATGAGCAGTTCTTC.

The gene calls are TRBV29-1 and TRBJ2-7; 7 bases are a match to TRBD1. In germline, CDR1 is SQVTM, CDR2 ANQGSEA. This CDR3 is 13 amino acids long. Unmatched junction bases numbered 6, after V lost 6 bases and J lost 1 base. CDR3 coding DNA: TGCAGCGTAGGGGACAGCCCATCCTACGAGCAGTACTTC. The encoded protein is CSVGDSPSYEQYF.

In DNA form, the CDR3 reads TGTGCCAGTAGTTGGCAGGGGCCAGAGACCCAGTACTTC. This encodes CASSWQGPETQYF. The chain combines TRBV19 with TRBJ2-5; possibly TRBD1 for D (6 bases). Germline V CDR1 and CDR2: LNHDA, SQIVND (reference sequence). The length of the CDR3 is 13 residues. With 5 bases removed from V and 4 bases from J, the gap between germline ends came to 11 bases.

V usage is TRBV4-3 and J usage is TRBJ2-2; TRBD1 aligns across 12 bases. With 4 bases clipped from V and 6 bases from J, the junction kept 21 bases outside the gene matches. The CDR3 contains 21 residues. Germline CDR1 is LGHNA and CDR2 is YSLEER. CDR3 in amino acids: CASSRHLIAGQGAGVAGELFF. The CDR3 bases are TGCGCCAGCAGCCGACACTTGATTGCGGGACAGGGGGCGGGCGTGGCCGGGGAGCTGTTTTTT.

Written as DNA, the CDR3 is TGTGCCAGCAGCGGGAACACAGATACGCAGTATTTT. It encodes CASSGNTDTQYF. This chain joins TRBV6-6 and TRBJ2-3; a possible D gene is TRBD2 (5 bases). Germline CDR1 is MNHNY and CDR2 is SVGAGI (reference sequence). V was shortened by 6 bases and J by 2 bases, with 6 bases between the two germline ends. The CDR3 loop spans 12 amino acids.

This clone was recorded at least ten times. This chain links TRBV4-2 with TRBJ2-5, with TRBD2 identical over 14 bases. J gave up 2 bases and V 2 bases, and 13 bases lay outside the gene matches. The CDR3 sequence is 20 residues long. The germline gives CDR1 LGHNA, CDR2 YNFKEQ. As DNA, the CDR3 is TGTGCCAGCAGCCAATCTATTCCGGGACTAGCGGGAGTGAATCAAGAGACCCAGTACTTC. It is translated as CASSQSIPGLAGVNQETQYF.